Below, one T cell receptor beta chain is given with its context. The clone's antigen remains unknown. No base quality values were provided; no much bigger clone lies one nucleotide off. Including the terminal cysteine and phenylalanine, the CDR3 comprises 15 residues. Only the CDR3 DNA is retained, 45 bases long and in frame from the first base. Germline trimming amounts to 0 bases on V and 5 bases on J, with 3 as the count of junction bases outside the gene matches. The germline V gene gives CDR1 as MNHEY and CDR2 as SVGAGI. The sample belongs to a study of OX40 agonist ivuxolimab in advanced cancers. In terms of the full investigation: Ivuxolimab, which targeted the costimulatory receptor OX40 (CD134), was an agonistic, fully human IgG2 monoclonal antibody. Intravenous ivuxolimab was administered to patients every 2 weeks at six dose levels: 0.01, 0.1, 0.3, 1.5, 3 and 10 mg/kg. Among the roughly 54 dose-escalation patients, 19 had hepatocellular carcinoma, about 15 melanoma, 9 renal cell carcinoma and 9 head and neck cancer. Three dose-escalation patients achieved partial responses, one with hepatocellular carcinoma and two with cutaneous melanoma. The monotherapy dose-escalation portion (N of about 50 patients) of the phase I ivuxolimab trial is reported in the paper. The dose-escalation cohort was 82.7% male with a mean age of about 54 years, ranging from roughly 20 to 85. Patients were allowed to have had prior anti-PD-1, anti-PD-L1 or anti-CTLA-4 therapy, and more than 30% of the dose-escalation patients had previously received checkpoint inhibitors. Peripheral TCRbeta sequencing was intended to test whether TCR sequence diversity was altered and clonal T-cell expansion was caused by ivuxolimab. Overall study outcomes, separate from this receptor: At doses of 0.1 to 3.0 mg/kg, clonal expansion of both CD4+ and CD8+ T cells in blood was seen between baseline and week 6. In the 0.1-3.0 mg/kg groups, partial responders had among the lowest normalized peripheral clonal expansion, particularly in CD8+ T cells. After ivuxolimab, expanded clones were on average more numerous among CD8+ T cells than among CD4+ T cells. Low levels of normalized T-cell clonal expansion were also shown by some nonresponding patients. Which antigens the clonally expanded peripheral T cells were specific for was not determined.

The trial excluded patients who had a history of autoimmune disease or who were on systemic immunosuppression. Peripheral blood for TCR sequencing was drawn from every dose cohort at baseline, at cycle 4 day 1 and at cycle 7 day 1. Samples were obtained from an open-label, multicenter, first-in-human phase I dose-escalation trial of ivuxolimab. Adults with locally advanced or metastatic melanoma, renal cell carcinoma, hepatocellular carcinoma or head and neck squamous cell carcinoma were enrolled in the trial. Before TCR sequencing, CD4+ T cells and CD8+ T cells from peripheral blood were sorted into separate populations. Genomic DNA was extracted from sorted cells for sequencing of the TCRbeta CDR3 region. The immunoSEQ Assay was used for sequencing of TCRbeta CDR3 regions. The table was pulled from immuneACCESS by TCRdb, which kept in-frame rearrangements only. Such tables lose some clones; where checked, under half of the loss comes from unresolved V genes, and the rest has no known cause. The sample records around 19,000 clones, roughly 85% of which are singletons. About 15% of the sample rests with the top ten.

Sequencing was performed on CD4+ or CD8+ T cells sorted from blood, taken in a trial of the OX40 agonist ivuxolimab. The source of this sequence is an adult with an advanced solid tumor such as melanoma, head and neck, liver or kidney cancer. This receptor chain uses TRBV6-5 and TRBJ1-2, and TRBD1 aligns with 10 junction nucleotides. The DNA sequence follows: TGTGCCAGCAGTTACTCGGGACAGGGGCAATATGGCTACACCTTC. It encodes CASSYSGQGQYGYTF.